This TCR beta chain was obtained from a study of control samples from healthy donors and cancer patients. The length of the CDR3 is 20 residues. Trimming took 5 bases from V and 0 from J; bases not matched to a gene: 14. The germline V gene has CDR1 SNHLY and CDR2 FYNNEI. Clones were read by immunoSEQ multiplex PCR, and TCRdb kept only the in-frame ones, dropping some. The sample holds about 42,000 clones, around four fifths seen once. The chain carries TRBV2 and TRBJ2-6; TRBD2 matches 9 bases. Input material: blood. The clonotype originates from a man aged 55-75 years in good health. The DNA for the CDR3 is TGTGCCAGCAGTAACCCCACCGCACTAGCGGGCTTCTCTGGGGCCAACGTCCTGACTTTC. Protein product: CASSNPTALAGFSGANVLTF.